The 32 T cell receptor beta chains below all came from one sample that was sequenced in a study of blood T cells in healthy people across ages. A second PCR, run for about 7 to 12 cycles, used a sample-barcoded 5' primer plus a J-beta primer mix. TCRdb ran MiXCR on the 5' RACE reads and lists one entry per CDR3 protein. The data contain 1.5 million to 2 million distinct CDR3 sequences, around 42% of them singletons. Sequencing was performed on blood. The receptors were gathered from a human donor in good health.

This clonotype was seen repeatedly, ten times or more. The chain uses TRBV7-3 and TRBJ2-1; TRBD1 matches 11 bases. Per the germline V gene, CDR1 is SGHTA and CDR2 is FQGTGA. The CDR3 extends over 14 amino acids. Germline trimming cut 3 bases from V and 8 bases from J; bases unmatched to any gene: 3. CDR3 residues: CASSLDRGRDEQFF. CDR3 DNA: TGTGCCAGCAGCTTGGACAGGGGGCGCGATGAGCAGTTCTTC.

A few counts support this clonotype. V and J are TRBV6-5 and TRBJ1-6, with a weak D call TRBD1 (5 bases). CDR3 size: 19 residues. Trimming stripped 0 bases from V and 0 bases from J, with 15 bases between. Germline V gene data show CDR1 as MNHEY and CDR2 as SVGAGI. CDR3 coding DNA: TGTGCCAGCAGTTACTCGGACTGGGGGTCGAGCTCCTATAATTCACCCCTCCACTTT. Translating gives CASSYSDWGSSSYNSPLHF.

The table lists this clonotype with a few counts. V usage is TRBV10-2 and J usage is TRBJ2-3, with 7 bases matching TRBD2. With 3 bases clipped from V and 2 bases from J, the junction kept 11 bases outside the gene matches. The CDR3 length is 17 residues. Per the germline V gene, CDR1 is WSHSY and CDR2 is SAAADI. This CDR3 reads CASSDSGGPTSTDTQYF. The CDR3 DNA sequence: TGCGCCAGCAGTGATTCGGGGGGACCCACTTCCACAGATACGCAGTATTTT.

The chain combines TRBV12-3 or TRBV12-4 with TRBJ1-6, with 8 positions matching TRBD1. The V gene end was trimmed by 5 bases and the J gene end by 8 bases; junction bases not matched to a gene: 11. The length of the CDR3 is 16 residues. CDR3 sequence: CASSPTGQGAYSPLHF. DNA for the CDR3: TGTGCCAGCAGTCCCACTGGGCAGGGGGCTTATTCACCCCTCCACTTT.

The chain uses TRBV29-1 and TRBJ1-1, with 8 bases fitting TRBD1. Germline CDR1 reads SQVTM; CDR2 reads ANQGSEA. The CDR3 has 12 amino acids. J gave up 7 bases and V 3 bases, and 4 bases lay outside the gene matches. CDR3 sequence (DNA): TGCAGCGTTGAGGCAGGGGGCGTTGAAGCTTTCTTT. It yields the protein CSVEAGGVEAFF. Combining the CDR3 with reference TRBV29-1 and TRBJ1-1 gives the whole variable domain SAVISQKPSRDICQRGTSLTIQCQVDSQVTMMFWYRQQPGQSLTLIATANQGSEATYESGFVIDKFPISRPNLTFSTLTVSNMSPEDSSIYLCSVEAGGVEAFFGQGTRLTVV.

J is TRBJ1-4 and V is TRBV6-5; tentatively, D is TRBD1 (6 bases). This CDR3 has 15 residues. In germline, CDR1 is MNHEY, CDR2 SVGAGI. The V gene lost 2 bases and the J gene lost 5 bases, with 12 bases spanning the gap. CDR3 sequence reads: CASSYRTAGNEKLFF. The CDR3 coding sequence is TGTGCCAGCAGTTACAGGACAGCAGGAAATGAAAAACTGTTTTTT.

In this sample, this clonotype turned up a few times. The rearrangement joins TRBV20-1 to TRBJ1-1; no definite D call. The CDR3 has 13 residues. The ends were cut back, 3 bases at V and 0 bases at J, with 8 bases in the middle. Germline CDR1 reads DFQATT; CDR2 reads SNEGSKA (reference sequence). Here the CDR3 reads CSASPHMNTEAFF. In nucleotides, the CDR3 is TGCAGTGCTAGCCCCCACATGAACACTGAAGCTTTCTTT.

This clonotype has only one observation. The chain links TRBV12-3 or TRBV12-4 to TRBJ1-2; D may be TRBD1 (5 bases). The CDR3 spans 13 residues. V shed 7 bases and J shed 8 bases, with 17 bases lying between them. The CDR3 loop reads CASTLAVRGGYTF. The CDR3 region has the DNA TGTGCCAGCACCTTGGCAGTTCGGGGCGGCTACACCTTC.

This clonotype was seen a few times. This chain joins TRBV20-1 and TRBJ2-7; D is undetermined. Trimming pared 0 bases from V and 2 bases from J, leaving 8 bases between. This CDR3 region has 13 residues. Looked up from germline, CDR1 is DFQATT and CDR2 is SNEGSKA (reference sequence). The CDR3 coding sequence is TGCAGTGCTAGAGATCCCAGGACCTACGAGCAGTACTTC. This encodes CSARDPRTYEQYF.

The genes are TRBV10-3 and TRBJ2-7; TRBD1 is a possible D gene (5 bases). The CDR3 is 15 residues long. Trimming pared 2 bases from V and 3 bases from J, leaving 14 bases between. Germline values: CDR1 ENHRY, CDR2 SYGVKD. This CDR3 is CAISEGWQGSYEQYF. CDR3 DNA: TGTGCCATCAGTGAGGGATGGCAGGGAAGCTACGAGCAGTACTTC.

This clonotype was seen only once. The chain joins TRBV12-3 or TRBV12-4 to TRBJ2-3; 11 bases map to TRBD2. Trimming removed 4 bases from V and 2 bases from J; junction bases left unmatched: 5. The CDR3 sequence is 16 residues long. The CDR3, as DNA: TGTGCCAGCAGTTCTAGCGGGGGGTCTCTCACAGATACGCAGTATTTT. It is translated as CASSSSGGSLTDTQYF.

In the case of this clonotype: Relative to the germline gene, one junction end is altered; a read error may explain this. The chain uses TRBV6-5 and TRBJ2-1, with TRBD2 matching over 9 bases. This CDR3 spans 15 amino acids. Germline CDR1 and CDR2: MNHEY and SVGAGI. The DNA of the CDR3 is TGCGCCAGCAGTTACGTAGCGGGGGACTACAATGAGCAGTTCTTC. Its protein product is CASSYVAGDYNEQFF.

CDR3 region: CASSYSLGLAEETQFF. The CDR3 DNA reads TGCGCCAGCAGCTATTCTTTGGGACTAGCGGAGGAGACCCAGTTCTTC. The rearrangement uses TRBV4-3 and TRBJ2-1, with 11 bases fitting TRBD2. J was trimmed by 13 bases and V by 5 bases; bases with no gene match: 16. CDR3 length: 16 amino acids. In germline, CDR1 is LGHNA, CDR2 YSLEER.

The table lists this clonotype with a few counts. The rearrangement joins TRBV5-5 to TRBJ2-1; tentatively, D is TRBD1 (6 bases). CDR1 SGHKS and CDR2 YYEKEE come from the germline V gene (reference sequence). Trimming stripped 2 bases from V and 4 bases from J, with 13 bases between. The CDR3 has 15 amino acids. CDR3 DNA sequence: TGTGCCAGCAGCTTTTCCGGGACACCGTACAATGAGCAGTTCTTC. This translates into CASSFSGTPYNEQFF.

This clonotype has just a few counts. This rearrangement joins TRBV6-2 or TRBV6-3 to TRBJ2-1, with TRBD2 identical over 14 bases. Germline V gene lookup returns CDR1 MNHEY and CDR2 SVGEGT. J lost 9 bases, V lost 5 bases, and 9 bases had no gene match. CDR3 length: 16 residues. This chain's CDR3 is CASSRLAGGPGSEQFF. DNA of the CDR3: TGTGCCAGCAGTCGACTAGCGGGGGGGCCCGGGTCTGAGCAGTTCTTC.

The chain recombines TRBV5-6 with TRBJ2-4, with TRBD1 identical over 11 bases. Germline V gene sequence: CDR1 SGHDT, CDR2 YYEEEE. V gave up 2 bases and J gave up 8 bases; unmatched junction bases: 6. This CDR3 is 15 amino acids long. The CDR3 bases are TGTGCCAGCAGCTTAGGACAGGGGGCGCGGGACATTCAGTACTTC. Translated: CASSLGQGARDIQYF.

This chain connects TRBV9 to TRBJ2-1, with 9 nucleotides matching TRBD1. J gave up 1 base and V 2 bases, and 7 bases lay outside the gene matches. CDR1 is SGDLS, CDR2 YYNGEE, per germline. This CDR3 is 17 amino acids long. This CDR3 is CASSVWRGQGSYNEQFF. The CDR3 DNA reads as TGTGCCAGCAGCGTTTGGAGAGGACAGGGGTCCTACAATGAGCAGTTCTTC.

The genes are TRBV29-1 and TRBJ2-1, with a tentative D call TRBD1 (8 bases). This CDR3 contains 15 residues. Germline V gene data show CDR1 as SQVTM and CDR2 as ANQGSEA. V lost 3 bases and J lost 4, with 16 bases in between. The chain's CDR3 is CSVEGGGQAYNEQFF. The CDR3 DNA reads TGCAGCGTTGAGGGGGGGGGACAGGCGTACAATGAGCAGTTCTTC.

The rearrangement uses TRBV27 and TRBJ1-6, with unresolved D. CDR1 is MNHEY, CDR2 SMNVEV, per germline (reference sequence). The CDR3 loop spans 14 amino acids. The germline V and J ends were trimmed by 5 bases and 9 bases, with 14 bases remaining between them. Written as DNA, the CDR3 is TGTGCCAGCAGTGTGCGGGGTTACGGTTCACCCCTCCACTTT. It translates to CASSVRGYGSPLHF.

This clonotype was seen a few times. The chain carries TRBV9 and TRBJ1-2; D perhaps matches TRBD1 (6 bases). The V gene lost 4 bases and the J gene lost 5 bases, with 30 bases spanning the gap. This CDR3 is 19 amino acids long. Germline V gene data show CDR1 as SGDLS and CDR2 as YYNGEE. The CDR3 DNA follows: TGTGCCAGCAGCCCGGGGGGGTTGGACATTGCCCAAGGGGGATATGGCTACACCTTC. Protein product: CASSPGGLDIAQGGYGYTF.

V usage is TRBV20-1 and J usage is TRBJ2-1, with D unclear. CDR3 length: 10 residues. Germline V gene lookup returns CDR1 DFQATT and CDR2 SNEGSKA (reference sequence). This CDR3 is CRPAYNEQFF. The DNA of the CDR3 is TGCAGACCAGCGTACAATGAGCAGTTCTTC.

The chain couples TRBV2 to TRBJ2-1; D is unresolved. CDR1 is SNHLY and CDR2 is FYNNEI in the germline V gene. Between the trimmed V and J ends, which lost 7 bases and 1 base, there was a span of 8 bases. This CDR3 is built from 13 residues. CDR3 loop: CASIDGSYNEQFF. The CDR3 region has the DNA TGTGCCAGCATCGATGGGTCCTACAATGAGCAGTTCTTC.

Ten or more counts support this clonotype. The gene calls are TRBV20-1 and TRBJ2-4; TRBD2 might be the D (6 bases). The CDR3 contains 11 residues. Germline V gene sequence: CDR1 DFQATT, CDR2 SNEGSKA (reference sequence). Trimming pared 3 bases from V and 12 bases from J, leaving 12 bases between. CDR3 residues: CSARYLASQYF. The CDR3 bases are TGCAGTGCTAGGTACCTAGCGAGTCAGTACTTC.

J is TRBJ2-6 and V is TRBV4-3; D gene unclear. CDR1 LGHNA and CDR2 YSLEER come from the germline V gene. CDR3 length: 15 residues. V lost 1 base and J lost 2, with 6 bases in between. As DNA, the CDR3 is TGCGCCAGCAGCCAAGCCTCAGCTGGGGCCAACGTCCTGACTTTC. Its protein product is CASSQASAGANVLTF.

J is TRBJ2-1 and V is TRBV29-1; D remains ambiguous. This CDR3 contains 10 residues. Germline CDR1 is SQVTM and CDR2 is ANQGSEA. Trimming removed 5 bases at V and 15 bases at J, with 14 bases between. The CDR3 region is CSVLIRRRFF. CDR3 in DNA: TGCAGCGTTTTAATCCGCCGTCGGTTCTTC.

V is TRBV29-1 and J is TRBJ2-7; no definite D call. Per the germline V gene, CDR1 is SQVTM and CDR2 is ANQGSEA. The CDR3 totals 13 residues. V was shortened by 3 bases and J by 2 bases, with 11 bases between the two germline ends. The CDR3 DNA follows: TGCAGCGTTGATTTAGAAAACACCTACGAGCAGTACTTC. It is translated as CSVDLENTYEQYF.

The gene calls are TRBV12-3 or TRBV12-4 and TRBJ1-1, with no clear D. The CDR3 has 14 amino acids. V lost 5 bases and J 0 bases, leaving 10 bases between the germline ends. CDR3 residues: CASSPRMMNTEAFF. The CDR3 DNA reads TGTGCCAGCAGTCCCCGGATGATGAACACTGAAGCTTTCTTT.

The chain joins TRBV12-3 or TRBV12-4 to TRBJ2-5, with D maybe TRBD2 (5 bases). Trimming left V 6 bases short and J 4 bases short, with 15 bases between. The CDR3 spans 14 residues. CDR3 DNA sequence: TGTGCCAGCAGATTGGGAGCGGCAGGAGAGACCCAGTACTTC. It yields the protein CASRLGAAGETQYF.

The chain recombines TRBV4-1 with TRBJ1-1; maybe TRBD1 (6 bases). Trimming cost V 0 bases and J 5 bases, with 13 bases left between them. Germline CDR1 MGHRA, CDR2 YSYEKL. The CDR3 is made up of 15 amino acids. CDR3 in amino acids: CASSQDRGPGTEAFF. The CDR3 DNA is TGCGCCAGCAGCCAAGATCGGGGGCCAGGGACTGAAGCTTTCTTT.

J is TRBJ2-1 and V is TRBV5-5, with TRBD1 matching over 7 bases. Looked up from germline, CDR1 is SGHKS and CDR2 is YYEKEE (reference sequence). The CDR3 totals 18 residues. Trimming at V came to 2 bases and at J to 0 bases, leaving 11 bases not matched to a gene. For the CDR3, the DNA is TGTGCCAGCAGCTTTGGGGACAGAGTGCCCTTCTCCTACAATGAGCAGTTCTTC. It encodes CASSFGDRVPFSYNEQFF. Together with reference TRBV5-5 and TRBJ2-1, the CDR3 gives the full variable domain: DAGVTQSPTHLIKTRGQQVTLRCSPISGHKSVSWYQQVLGQGPQFIFQYYEKEERGRGNFPDRFSARQFPNYSSELNVNALLLGDSALYLCASSFGDRVPFSYNEQFFGPGTRLTVL.

The J gene is TRBJ1-1, the V gene TRBV20-1; a weak D match, TRBD1 (5 bases). Trimming stripped 3 bases from V and 4 bases from J, with 18 bases between. Germline loops: CDR1 DFQATT, CDR2 SNEGSKA (reference sequence). The CDR3 runs to 15 residues. This CDR3 reads CSASSGLGGGTEAFF. The CDR3 DNA is TGCAGTGCTAGTTCCGGCCTGGGCGGGGGCACTGAAGCTTTCTTT.

This clonotype was found a few times. The genes are TRBV6-2 or TRBV6-3 and TRBJ2-5; D gene uncertain. The germline V gene has CDR1 MNHEY and CDR2 SVGEGT. CDR3 length: 14 residues. V gave up 3 bases and J gave up 5 bases, with 13 bases separating them. CDR3 nucleotides: TGTGCCAGCAGTTATCGTCAAAGTCGGGAGACCCAGTACTTC. This sequence encodes CASSYRQSRETQYF.